These 20 T cell receptor beta chains came from one sample sequenced in a study of cytomegalovirus exposure and HLA in healthy donors. Use of 60 Vbeta and 13 Jbeta primers characterized the PCR. Repertoires were generated with immunoSEQ multiplex PCR, while TCRdb's copy carries only in-frame clones and drops some. The profile shows over 150,000 clones, 87% of them singletons. The sequencing sample was made of PBMCs. These receptors all come from a woman aged 25-40 years in good health and CMV-seronegative.

The chain has TRBV9 and TRBJ2-7; 13 positions match TRBD2. CDR3 size: 16 residues. With 2 bases clipped from V and 7 bases from J, the junction kept 9 bases outside the gene matches. Germline V lookup: CDR1 SGDLS, CDR2 YYNGEE. The CDR3 is CASSVRGGLAGVEQYF. CDR3 in DNA: TGTGCCAGCAGCGTTCGGGGTGGACTAGCGGGAGTTGAGCAGTACTTC.

The V and J genes are TRBV10-2 and TRBJ1-1, with D possibly matching TRBD1 (5 bases). The CDR3 is 14 residues long. The germline gives CDR1 WSHSY, CDR2 SAAADI. Trimming removed 8 bases from V and 1 base from J, with 14 bases in between. CDR3 bases: TGCGCCAGCCAGCGGGACGGGGGGAACACTGAAGCTTTCTTT. This gives the protein CASQRDGGNTEAFF.

V usage is TRBV5-1 and J usage is TRBJ2-5; D is undetermined. The DNA end is a closer match to TRBJ2-7, so the J assignment may be wrong. The CDR3 consists of 12 residues. Germline lookup yields CDR1 SGHRS and CDR2 YFSETQ. The CDR3 DNA is TGCGCCAGCAGTTATGGATGGGGCGAGCAGTACTTC. It specifies CASSYGWGEQYF.

This clone occurred once. The chain employs TRBV10-3 and TRBJ2-5; no clear D. V lost 1 base, J lost 3 bases, and 9 bases lay in between. The CDR3 has 14 amino acids. CDR1 is ENHRY and CDR2 is SYGVKD in the germline V gene. The CDR3 region has the DNA TGTGCCATCAGTGAGTGGCTGTTGGAAGAGACCCAGTACTTC. Translation gives CAISEWLLEETQYF.

This chain joins TRBV6-5 and TRBJ1-6; D may be TRBD1 (5 bases). The V gene lost 2 bases and the J gene lost 13 bases, with 15 bases spanning the gap. The CDR3 covers 14 residues. CDR1 and CDR2 (germline): MNHEY, SVGAGI. The CDR3: CASSYAWDFSPLHF. The CDR3 coding sequence is TGTGCCAGCAGTTACGCATGGGACTTCTCGCCCCTCCACTTT.

The sample holds one count of this clone. This chain links TRBV27 with TRBJ1-5, with a tentative D call TRBD1 (6 bases). The CDR3 covers 14 residues. The germline V gene encodes CDR1 MNHEY and CDR2 SMNVEV (reference sequence). V lost 6 bases and J lost 5, with 14 bases in between. CDR3 nucleotide sequence: TGTGCCAGCAGCTCGACAGGCAGTCATCAGCCCCAGCATTTT. Translation: CASSSTGSHQPQHF.

There are a few counts of this clone. V and J are TRBV27 and TRBJ2-7, with 8 bases lining up with TRBD2. This CDR3 region has 16 residues. Germline V gives CDR1 MNHEY, CDR2 SMNVEV (reference sequence). With V trimmed by 5 bases and J by 3 bases, 12 bases remained unmatched. The CDR3 loop reads CASSPLASGFYYEQYF. DNA for the CDR3: TGTGCCAGCAGTCCGCTCGCTAGCGGGTTTTACTACGAGCAGTACTTC.

The CDR3 DNA follows: TGTGCCAGCAGCTCCCTAGTCACCGGGGAGCTGTTTTTT. Translation gives CASSSLVTGELFF. V is TRBV7-9 and J is TRBJ2-2; D is uncertain. Trimming pared 4 bases from V and 4 bases from J, leaving 7 bases between. In germline, CDR1 is SEHNR, CDR2 FQNEAQ (reference sequence). The CDR3 has 13 residues.

This chain joins TRBV13 and TRBJ2-1; 14 nucleotides line up with TRBD2. The CDR3 extends over 16 amino acids. Losses at the gene ends were 6 bases for V and 1 base for J; bases not matched to a gene: 2. Germline CDR1 is PRHDT and CDR2 is FYEKMQ (reference sequence). This chain's CDR3 is CASSRLAGGSYNEQFF. The DNA of the CDR3 is TGTGCCAGCAGTCGACTAGCGGGGGGGTCCTACAATGAGCAGTTCTTC.

V and J are TRBV5-5 and TRBJ1-5; no clear D. Trimming stripped 1 base from V and 3 bases from J, with 8 bases between. The V gene's germline CDR1 is SGHKS and CDR2 YYEKEE (reference sequence). The CDR3 loop spans 14 amino acids. In DNA form, the CDR3 reads TGTGCCAGCAGCTTGCGTGGGCCCAATCAGCCCCAGCATTTT. This gives the protein CASSLRGPNQPQHF.

In its sample, this clone was seen once. This chain uses TRBV27 with TRBJ1-1; D gene uncertain. V lost 6 bases, J lost 1 base, and 12 bases lay in between. Germline CDR1 is MNHEY and CDR2 is SMNVEV (reference sequence). This CDR3 is 14 amino acids long. This CDR3 is CASRITAGNTEAFF. CDR3 sequence (DNA): TGTGCCAGCAGAATAACCGCCGGGAACACTGAAGCTTTCTTT.

The V call is TRBV19, the J call TRBJ1-4; D gene uncertain. With 3 bases removed from V and 7 bases from J, the gap between germline ends came to 18 bases. The V gene's germline CDR1 is LNHDA and CDR2 SQIVND (reference sequence). This CDR3 spans 16 amino acids. CDR3 nucleotide sequence: TGTGCCAGTAGTATGGAGTATAGCGGATCTGCTGAAAAACTGTTTTTT. Protein product: CASSMEYSGSAEKLFF. The full variable domain, in which reference TRBV19 and TRBJ1-4 provide the parts outside the CDR3, is DGGITQSPKYLFRKEGQNVTLSCEQNLNHDAMYWYRQDPGQGLRLIYYSQIVNDFQKGDIAEGYSVSREKKESFPLTVTSAQKNPTAFYLCASSMEYSGSAEKLFFGSGTQLSVL.

This clone was observed a single time. The CDR3 DNA is TGTGCCAGCAGTGCCCTCGACAGGCCTTATGGCTACACCTTC. It encodes CASSALDRPYGYTF. The V call is TRBV6-1, the J call TRBJ1-2; maybe TRBD1 (6 bases). V lost 4 bases and J lost 5, with 14 bases in between. CDR1 MNHNS and CDR2 SASEGT come from the germline V gene. This CDR3 comprises 14 residues.

The chain joins TRBV11-3 to TRBJ1-2; 7 bases agree with TRBD1. This CDR3 contains 13 residues. V was pared by 5 bases and J by 8 bases, with 8 bases of the junction left unmatched. Germline V gene data show CDR1 as SGHNT and CDR2 as YENEEA. The CDR3 DNA sequence: TGTGCCAGCAGCCTCTCGACAGGGAGAGGCTACACCTTC. Its translation is CASSLSTGRGYTF.

This clone was recorded once. CDR3 region: CASSLGRGGTNEQFF. DNA for the CDR3: TGTGCCAGCAGCTTAGGTCGCGGAGGTACGAATGAGCAGTTCTTC. The J gene is TRBJ2-1, the V gene TRBV7-9; D perhaps matches TRBD2 (5 bases). Germline assignment: CDR1 SEHNR and CDR2 FQNEAQ (reference sequence). CDR3 length equals 15 residues. Trimming removed 1 base from V and 7 bases from J, with 14 bases in between.

V and J are TRBV10-2 and TRBJ2-2; 9 bases map to TRBD1. The germline gives CDR1 WSHSY, CDR2 SAAADI. The CDR3 spans 13 residues. With V trimmed by 6 bases and J by 5 bases, 1 base remained unmatched. The CDR3 DNA follows: TGCGCCAGCAGAGGACAGGGGACCGGGGAGCTGTTTTTT. It yields the protein CASRGQGTGELFF.

This CDR3 reads CASNPGGQGGNEQFF. CDR3 nucleotide sequence: TGTGCCAGCAACCCGGGGGGCCAGGGAGGCAATGAGCAGTTCTTC. This chain uses TRBV9 with TRBJ2-1; a weak D match, TRBD2 (7 bases). Trimming took off 6 bases at V and 6 bases at J, with 19 bases between the two ends. The germline gives CDR1 SGDLS, CDR2 YYNGEE. The CDR3 extends over 15 amino acids.

This sequence joins TRBV19 and TRBJ1-2, with 8 nucleotides matching TRBD1. The trim removed 4 bases at V and 5 bases at J, leaving 6 bases unmatched. This CDR3 spans 14 amino acids. Germline-derived CDR1 and CDR2 are LNHDA and SQIVND (reference sequence). CDR3: CASSTPGQDYGYTF. The CDR3, as DNA: TGTGCCAGTAGTACTCCGGGACAGGATTATGGCTACACCTTC.

The V gene is TRBV7-9, the J gene TRBJ2-2, with D unresolved. This CDR3 region has 11 residues. The V end lost 7 bases, the J end lost 5 bases, and 5 bases lay between the germline ends. The germline V gene encodes CDR1 SEHNR and CDR2 FQNEAQ (reference sequence). The CDR3 DNA sequence: TGTGCCAGCATCCGGACCGGGGAGCTGTTTTTT. Protein product: CASIRTGELFF.

This chain uses TRBV29-1 with TRBJ2-2; 7 bases fit TRBD1. V lost 4 bases, J lost 0 bases, and 2 bases stayed unmatched. Germline CDR1 and CDR2: SQVTM and ANQGSEA. This CDR3 region has 14 residues. CDR3 in DNA: TGCAGCGTTGGAGGGGGCACGAACACCGGGGAGCTGTTTTTT. Protein: CSVGGGTNTGELFF.